The TCR beta chain under discussion was sequenced for a study of monozygotic twins with cystic fibrosis. Across the whole study: With about 15 PCR cycles, barcoded libraries came from about 3.2 micrograms of fragmented DNA. Broader study findings: J usage was most co-twin-similar in 8 of 16 pairs, V in 13. Median Simpson clonality of approximately 0.0091 suggested naive T cells predominated.

The data were produced by immunoSEQ multiplex PCR, yet TCRdb's version contains in-frame clones alone and is incomplete. The data hold some 35,000 clones, with roughly three fifths observed a single time. This clone came up a few times. Its antigen remains unknown. This CDR3 contains 15 residues. V shed 5 bases, J shed 3 bases, and the junction held 6 bases outside the gene matches. Germline-derived CDR1 and CDR2 are LGHNT and FRNRAP. The clonotype originates from a girl between 5 and 17 years old with cystic fibrosis. This rearrangement joins TRBV12-5 to TRBJ1-1, with 10 bases lining up with TRBD1. Sequencing was done on a sample of blood. Here the CDR3 DNA reads TGTGCTAGTGGTGCCTCCGGGACAGGGGACACTGAAGCTTTCTTT. Translated: CASGASGTGDTEAFF.